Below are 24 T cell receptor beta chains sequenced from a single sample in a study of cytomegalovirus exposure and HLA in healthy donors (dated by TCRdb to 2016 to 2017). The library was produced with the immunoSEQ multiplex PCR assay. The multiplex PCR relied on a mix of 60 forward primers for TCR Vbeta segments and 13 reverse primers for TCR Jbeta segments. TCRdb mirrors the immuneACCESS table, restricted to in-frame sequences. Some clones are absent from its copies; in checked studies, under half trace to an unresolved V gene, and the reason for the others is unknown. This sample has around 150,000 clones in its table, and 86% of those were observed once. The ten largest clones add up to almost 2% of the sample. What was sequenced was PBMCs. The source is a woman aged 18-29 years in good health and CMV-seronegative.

CDR3 sequence reads: CASSFRDRGLEQYF. DNA for the CDR3: TGTGCCAGCAGCTTCCGGGACAGGGGTCTCGAGCAGTACTTC. This chain joins TRBV11-2 and TRBJ2-7; 10 positions match TRBD1. The V gene's germline CDR1 is SGHAT and CDR2 FQNNGV. The CDR3 sequence is 14 residues long. The V segment lost 3 bases and the J segment 6 bases; nucleotides outside the gene matches: 5. Full variable domain (rest looked up from reference TRBV11-2 and TRBJ2-7): EAGVAQSPRYKIIEKRQSVAFWCNPISGHATLYWYQQILGQGPKLLIQFQNNGVVDDSQLPKDRFSAERLKGVDSTLKIQPAKLEDSAVYLCASSFRDRGLEQYFGPGTRLTVT.

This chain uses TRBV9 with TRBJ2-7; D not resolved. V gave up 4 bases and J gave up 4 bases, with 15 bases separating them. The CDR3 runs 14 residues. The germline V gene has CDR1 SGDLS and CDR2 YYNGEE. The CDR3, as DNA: TGTGCCAGCAGCCCCCGCATGGGCCATTACGAGCAGTACTTC. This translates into CASSPRMGHYEQYF.

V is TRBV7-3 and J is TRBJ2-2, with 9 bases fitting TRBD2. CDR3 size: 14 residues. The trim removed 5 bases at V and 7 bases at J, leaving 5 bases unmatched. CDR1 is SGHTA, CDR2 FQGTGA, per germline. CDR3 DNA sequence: TGTGCCAGCAGCGTGGGAGCGGGAGGCGGGGAGCTGTTTTTT. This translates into CASSVGAGGGELFF. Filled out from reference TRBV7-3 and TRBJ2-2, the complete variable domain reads GAGVSQTPSNKVTEKGKYVELRCDPISGHTALYWYRQSLGQGPEFLIYFQGTGAADDSGLPNDRFFAVRPEGSVSTLKIQRTERGDSAVYLCASSVGAGGGELFFGEGSRLTVL.

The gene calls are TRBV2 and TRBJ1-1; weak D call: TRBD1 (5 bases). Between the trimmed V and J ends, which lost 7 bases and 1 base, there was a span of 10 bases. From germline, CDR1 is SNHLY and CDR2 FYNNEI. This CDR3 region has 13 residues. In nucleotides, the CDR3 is TGTGCCAGCACCTACAGGCCGAACACTGAAGCTTTCTTT. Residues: CASTYRPNTEAFF.

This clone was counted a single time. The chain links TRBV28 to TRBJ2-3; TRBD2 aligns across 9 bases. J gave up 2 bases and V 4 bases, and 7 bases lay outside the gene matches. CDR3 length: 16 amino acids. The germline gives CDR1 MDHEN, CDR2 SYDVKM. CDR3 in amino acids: CASSSPLAGLTDTQYF. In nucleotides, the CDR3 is TGTGCCAGCAGTTCCCCCCTAGCGGGGCTCACAGATACGCAGTATTTT.

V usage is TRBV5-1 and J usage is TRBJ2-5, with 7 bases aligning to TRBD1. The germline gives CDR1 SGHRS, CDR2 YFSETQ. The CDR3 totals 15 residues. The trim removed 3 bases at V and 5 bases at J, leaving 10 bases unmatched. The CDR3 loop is CASSWGGTGEETQYF. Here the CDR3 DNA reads TGCGCCAGCAGCTGGGGCGGCACAGGGGAGGAGACCCAGTACTTC.

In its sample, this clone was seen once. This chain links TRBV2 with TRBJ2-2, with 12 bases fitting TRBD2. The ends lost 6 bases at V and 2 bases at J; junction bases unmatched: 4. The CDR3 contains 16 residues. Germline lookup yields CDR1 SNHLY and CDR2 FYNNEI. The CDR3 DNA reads TGTGCCAGCAGGAGACTAGCGGGAGTAAACACCGGGGAGCTGTTTTTT. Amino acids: CASRRLAGVNTGELFF.

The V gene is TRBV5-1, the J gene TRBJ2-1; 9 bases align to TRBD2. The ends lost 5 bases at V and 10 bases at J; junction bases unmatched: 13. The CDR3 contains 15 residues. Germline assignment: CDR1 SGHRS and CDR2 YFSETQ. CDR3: CASREVSGSSAEQFF. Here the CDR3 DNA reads TGCGCCAGCAGGGAGGTTAGCGGGAGCAGCGCAGAGCAGTTCTTC.

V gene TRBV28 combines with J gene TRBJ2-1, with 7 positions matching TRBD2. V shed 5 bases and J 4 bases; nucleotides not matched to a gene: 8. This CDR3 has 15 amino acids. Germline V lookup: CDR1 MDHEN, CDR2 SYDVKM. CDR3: CASSPTSWGYNEQFF. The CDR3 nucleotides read TGTGCCAGCAGTCCGACTAGCTGGGGTTACAATGAGCAGTTCTTC.

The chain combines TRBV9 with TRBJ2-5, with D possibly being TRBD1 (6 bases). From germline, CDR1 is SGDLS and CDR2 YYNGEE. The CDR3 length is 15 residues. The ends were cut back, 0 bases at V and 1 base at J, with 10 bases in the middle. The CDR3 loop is CASSVGGRSQETQYF. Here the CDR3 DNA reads TGTGCCAGCAGCGTAGGGGGGCGGAGCCAAGAGACCCAGTACTTC.

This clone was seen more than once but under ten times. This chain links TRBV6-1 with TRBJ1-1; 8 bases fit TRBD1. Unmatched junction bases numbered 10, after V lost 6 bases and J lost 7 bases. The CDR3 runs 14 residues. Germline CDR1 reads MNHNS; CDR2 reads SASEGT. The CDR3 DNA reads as TGTGCCAGCAGACAGACAGGGGTTCGGGATGAAGCTTTCTTT. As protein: CASRQTGVRDEAFF.

DNA of the CDR3: TGTGCCTGGAGGGGAACGGGGGAAAGGGCCCAGCATTTT. This gives the protein CAWRGTGERAQHF. The chain has TRBV30 and TRBJ1-5, with D maybe TRBD1 (5 bases). The V and J ends lost 3 bases and 11 bases respectively, with 17 bases between them. CDR3 length: 13 residues. The germline V gene has CDR1 GTSNPN and CDR2 SVGIG (reference sequence).

As DNA, the CDR3 is TGTGCCAGCAGGGAACAGGGGAATACGCAGTATTTT. The encoded protein is CASREQGNTQYF. This sequence joins TRBV2 and TRBJ2-3; 7 bases are shared with TRBD1. The CDR3 runs 12 residues. Germline-derived CDR1 and CDR2 are SNHLY and FYNNEI. With 6 bases clipped from V and 7 bases from J, the junction kept 4 bases outside the gene matches.

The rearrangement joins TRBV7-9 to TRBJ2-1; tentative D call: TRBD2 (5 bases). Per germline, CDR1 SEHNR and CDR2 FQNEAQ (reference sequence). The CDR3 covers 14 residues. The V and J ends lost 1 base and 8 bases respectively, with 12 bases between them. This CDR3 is CASSLGGDRDEQFF. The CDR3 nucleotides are TGTGCCAGCAGCTTAGGGGGAGATAGGGATGAGCAGTTCTTC.

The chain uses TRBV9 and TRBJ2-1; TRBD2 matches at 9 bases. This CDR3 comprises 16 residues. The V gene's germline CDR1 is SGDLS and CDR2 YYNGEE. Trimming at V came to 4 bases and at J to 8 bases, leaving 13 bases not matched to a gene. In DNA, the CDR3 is TGTGCCAGCAGCCTCTCCGGGCGGGAGGGAGGTGATGAGCAGTTCTTC. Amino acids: CASSLSGREGGDEQFF.

Written as DNA, the CDR3 is TGTGCCAGCAGTGGATCGTGGGAGGGCTACGAGCAGTACTTC. Encoded protein: CASSGSWEGYEQYF. This chain joins TRBV6-6 and TRBJ2-7; TRBD2 matches 7 bases. The germline gives CDR1 MNHNY, CDR2 SVGAGI (reference sequence). Trimming took 5 bases from V and 3 from J; bases not matched to a gene: 7. This CDR3 is built from 14 residues.

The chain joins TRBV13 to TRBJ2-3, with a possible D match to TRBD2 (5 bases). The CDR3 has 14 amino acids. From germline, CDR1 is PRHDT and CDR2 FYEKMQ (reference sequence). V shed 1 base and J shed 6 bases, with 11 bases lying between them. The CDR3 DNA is TGTGCCAGCAGCTTAGTACTGGGAGCCGATACGCAGTATTTT. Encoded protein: CASSLVLGADTQYF.

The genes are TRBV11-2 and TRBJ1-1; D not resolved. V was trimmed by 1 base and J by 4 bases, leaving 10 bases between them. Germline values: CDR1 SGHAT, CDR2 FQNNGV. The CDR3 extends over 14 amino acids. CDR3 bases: TGTGCCAGCAGCTTAGGGAGGGTCATCACTGAAGCTTTCTTT. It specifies CASSLGRVITEAFF.

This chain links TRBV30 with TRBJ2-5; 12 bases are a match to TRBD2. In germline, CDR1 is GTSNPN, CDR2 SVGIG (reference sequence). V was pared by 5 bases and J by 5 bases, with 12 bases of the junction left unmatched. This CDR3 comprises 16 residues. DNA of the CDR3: TGTGCCTGGGCCACTGGACTAGCGGGGAACGGGGAGACCCAGTACTTC. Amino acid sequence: CAWATGLAGNGETQYF.

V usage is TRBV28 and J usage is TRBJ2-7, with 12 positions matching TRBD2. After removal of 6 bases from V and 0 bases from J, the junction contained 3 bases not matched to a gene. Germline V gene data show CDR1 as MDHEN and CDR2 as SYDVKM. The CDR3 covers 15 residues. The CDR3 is CASSLTSGGSYEQYF. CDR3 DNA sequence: TGTGCCAGCAGCTTGACTAGCGGGGGCTCCTACGAGCAGTACTTC.

The CDR3 coding sequence is TGCGCCAGCAGCCCTGGGACTCACACTGAAGCTTTCTTT. It yields the protein CASSPGTHTEAFF. V gene TRBV5-1 combines with J gene TRBJ1-1, with D tentatively TRBD1 (5 bases). Trimming removed 4 bases from V and 3 bases from J, with 10 bases in between. This CDR3 has 13 residues. Germline CDR1 SGHRS, CDR2 YFSETQ.

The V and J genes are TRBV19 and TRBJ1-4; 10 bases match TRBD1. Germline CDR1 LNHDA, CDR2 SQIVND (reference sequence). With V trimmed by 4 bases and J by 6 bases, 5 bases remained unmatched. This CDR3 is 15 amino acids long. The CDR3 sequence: CASSTLGQGDEKLFF. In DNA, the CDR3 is TGTGCCAGTAGTACCCTCGGACAGGGGGATGAAAAACTGTTTTTT.

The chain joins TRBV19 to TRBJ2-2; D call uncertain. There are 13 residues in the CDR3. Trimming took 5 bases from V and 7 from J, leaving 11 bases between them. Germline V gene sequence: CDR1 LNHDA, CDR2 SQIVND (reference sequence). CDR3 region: CASSRFGDGELFF. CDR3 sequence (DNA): TGTGCCAGTAGTCGTTTCGGTGACGGGGAGCTGTTTTTT.

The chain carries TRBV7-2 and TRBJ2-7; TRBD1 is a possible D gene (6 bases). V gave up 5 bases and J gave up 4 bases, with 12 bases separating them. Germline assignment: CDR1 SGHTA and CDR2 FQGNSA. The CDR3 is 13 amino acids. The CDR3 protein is CASSQQGLYEQYF. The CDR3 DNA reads TGTGCCAGCAGCCAACAGGGCCTTTACGAGCAGTACTTC. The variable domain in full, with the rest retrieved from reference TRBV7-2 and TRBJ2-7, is GAGVSQSPSNKVTEKGKDVELRCDPISGHTALYWYRQSLGQGLEFLIYFQGNSAPDKSGLPSDRFSAERTGGSVSTLTIQRTQQEDSAVYLCASSQQGLYEQYFGPGTRLTVT.